The 19 T cell receptor beta chains given below trace back to one sample, sequenced in a study of radiation and T cells in renal cell carcinoma. This sample's time point: baseline pretreatment blood. Noted treatment: 15 Gy SBRT to primary tumor, nephrectomy 4 weeks later. Repertoires were generated with immunoSEQ multiplex PCR, while TCRdb's copy carries only in-frame clones and drops some. The data contain 130,000 or so clones, around 78% of them singletons. The sequencing here drew on blood, taken from a patient whose treatment included radiotherapy and nephrectomy. Receptors were obtained from a woman between 45 and 60 years old with renal cell carcinoma.

This chain connects TRBV29-1 to TRBJ1-6; D is possibly TRBD1 (5 bases). The CDR3 sequence is 13 residues long. The V end was cut by 7 bases, the J end by 7 bases, with 14 bases between. Germline CDR1 SQVTM, CDR2 ANQGSEA. The CDR3 bases are TGCAGCGCCGTCCTGGGGGGGAATTCACCCCTCCACTTT. The encoded protein is CSAVLGGNSPLHF.

This chain connects TRBV5-1 to TRBJ1-5; 7 bases align to TRBD1. Per the germline V gene, CDR1 is SGHRS and CDR2 is YFSETQ. The CDR3 contains 13 residues. V trimming: 1 base; J trimming: 7 bases; junction bases outside the gene matches: 2. DNA of the CDR3: TGCGCCAGCAGCTTGCAGGGGGGGCAGCCCCAGCATTTT. Amino acid sequence: CASSLQGGQPQHF.

V and J are TRBV5-4 and TRBJ2-5, with D perhaps being TRBD1 or TRBD2 (5 bases each). With 0 bases removed from V and 4 bases from J, the gap between germline ends came to 16 bases. Germline V gives CDR1 SGHNT, CDR2 YYREEE (reference sequence). The CDR3 is 16 amino acids. CDR3 residues: CASSLARERDGETQYF. DNA of the CDR3: TGTGCCAGCAGCTTGGCCAGGGAGAGGGACGGAGAGACCCAGTACTTC.

V usage is TRBV10-3 and J usage is TRBJ2-2, with 9 nucleotides matching TRBD1. The trim removed 6 bases at V and 3 bases at J, leaving 5 bases unmatched. The germline gives CDR1 ENHRY, CDR2 SYGVKD. This CDR3 spans 15 amino acids. The CDR3 nucleotides are TGTGCCATCAGAATAGGGGACAGGGACACCGGGGAGCTGTTTTTT. Protein: CAIRIGDRDTGELFF.

CDR3 sequence: CASRGVGQGRGYTF. The CDR3 coding sequence is TGTGCCAGCAGGGGGGTGGGACAGGGACGGGGCTACACCTTC. The chain links TRBV5-4 to TRBJ1-2, with 9 bases matching TRBD1. The CDR3 sequence is 14 residues long. The V gene's germline CDR1 is SGHNT and CDR2 YYREEE (reference sequence). The J segment lost 8 bases and the V segment lost 5 bases, leaving 10 bases of the junction unmatched.

The genes are TRBV7-2 and TRBJ2-7; D is uncertain. This CDR3 region has 12 residues. V gave up 4 bases and J gave up 7 bases, with 11 bases separating them. Germline lookup yields CDR1 SGHTA and CDR2 FQGNSA. The CDR3 coding sequence is TGTGCCAGCAGCTGGGCGGCGGAAGAGCAGTACTTC. The encoded protein is CASSWAAEEQYF.

The chain joins TRBV5-4 to TRBJ1-4, with D possibly matching TRBD1 (6 bases). CDR3 size: 14 residues. V lost 6 bases to trimming and J lost 8 bases, with 17 bases between them. Germline V CDR1 and CDR2: SGHNT, YYREEE (reference sequence). The CDR3 loop reads CASTAWKTGEKLFF. Here the CDR3 DNA reads TGTGCCAGCACGGCCTGGAAGACAGGAGAAAAACTGTTTTTT.

This clone came up a few times. The chain employs TRBV2 and TRBJ1-1; D call uncertain. CDR1 is SNHLY, CDR2 FYNNEI, per germline. The CDR3 contains 13 residues. Trimming took 5 bases from V and 1 from J, leaving 8 bases between them. The CDR3 DNA sequence: TGTGCCAGCAGTCTGACACGGAACACTGAAGCTTTCTTT. Amino acid sequence: CASSLTRNTEAFF. The complete variable domain, with remaining parts taken from reference TRBV2 and TRBJ1-1, reads EPEVTQTPSHQVTQMGQEVILRCVPISNHLYFYWYRQILGQKVEFLVSFYNNEISEKSEIFDDQFSVERPDGSNFTLKIRSTKLEDSAMYFCASSLTRNTEAFFGQGTRLTVV.

The CDR3 spells CASSEERSFSQQYF. CDR3 nucleotides: TGTGCCAGCAGTGAAGAGCGGAGCTTCTCTCAGCAGTACTTC. This chain joins TRBV2 and TRBJ2-7; D may be TRBD2 (5 bases). Germline-derived CDR1 and CDR2 are SNHLY and FYNNEI. V was pared by 1 base and J by 8 bases, with 15 bases between. This CDR3 is 14 amino acids long.

The gene calls are TRBV10-1 and TRBJ2-3; perhaps TRBD1 as D (6 bases). V was clipped by 0 bases and J by 3 bases, with 7 bases between them. CDR1 is WNHNN and CDR2 is SYGVQD in the germline V gene (reference sequence). This CDR3 has 14 amino acids. CDR3: CASSESRGTDTQYF. The CDR3 nucleotides are TGCGCCAGCAGTGAGTCGAGGGGGACAGATACGCAGTATTTT.

This chain links TRBV27 with TRBJ1-3, with 7 bases identical to TRBD1. Losses at the gene ends were 4 bases for V and 2 bases for J; bases not matched to a gene: 2. CDR1 and CDR2 (germline): MNHEY, SMNVEV (reference sequence). This CDR3 is 14 amino acids long. CDR3 DNA: TGTGCCAGCAGTTGGACAGGACCTGGAAACACCATATATTTT. Translation gives CASSWTGPGNTIYF.

The rearrangement uses TRBV5-1 and TRBJ2-7; 10 positions agree with TRBD1. Trimming at V came to 4 bases and at J to 7 bases, leaving 17 bases not matched to a gene. Germline V gene sequence: CDR1 SGHRS, CDR2 YFSETQ. The CDR3 runs to 17 residues. CDR3 sequence reads: CASSPTVPGTGDEEQYF. CDR3 coding DNA: TGCGCCAGCAGCCCAACGGTCCCCGGGACAGGGGACGAGGAGCAGTACTTC.

This chain links TRBV4-1 with TRBJ2-2, with TRBD2 matching over 8 bases. Trimming cost V 3 bases and J 1 base; bases outside gene matches: 7. This CDR3 has 17 amino acids. Germline loops: CDR1 MGHRA, CDR2 YSYEKL. This chain's CDR3 is CASSHFRGLGNTGELFF. The CDR3 coding sequence is TGCGCCAGCAGCCATTTCAGGGGACTAGGGAACACCGGGGAGCTGTTTTTT.

The chain links TRBV9 to TRBJ2-2, with 12 bases matching TRBD2. CDR3 length: 17 amino acids. J lost 6 bases, V lost 2 bases, and 8 bases had no gene match. Germline CDR1 and CDR2: SGDLS and YYNGEE. CDR3 coding DNA: TGTGCCAGCAGCGTCCTAGCGGGAGGGTTGGGGGCCGGGGAGCTGTTTTTT. As protein: CASSVLAGGLGAGELFF.

The rearrangement links TRBV7-2 to TRBJ1-1; D perhaps matches TRBD1 (6 bases). The CDR3 covers 17 residues. Germline assignment: CDR1 SGHTA and CDR2 FQGNSA. Deletions cut 3 bases from V and 1 base from J, with 18 bases between. The CDR3 region has the DNA TGTGCCAGCAGCTTTACAGGGAACACATTTTGGAACACTGAAGCTTTCTTT. This sequence encodes CASSFTGNTFWNTEAFF.

This clone was seen a single time. The V and J genes are TRBV2 and TRBJ1-2, with TRBD1 identical over 11 bases. Germline values: CDR1 SNHLY, CDR2 FYNNEI. V trimming: 4 bases; J trimming: 5 bases; junction bases outside the gene matches: 15. This CDR3 region has 18 residues. The CDR3 loop reads CASSGLPGQGVEWYGYTF. CDR3 bases: TGTGCCAGCAGTGGCCTACCGGGACAGGGGGTCGAGTGGTATGGCTACACCTTC.

The CDR3 DNA sequence: TGCGCCAGCAGGGGGGGAGAGACAGGGAACACTGAAGCTTTCTTT. Its translation is CASRGGETGNTEAFF. The rearrangement joins TRBV5-1 to TRBJ1-1; perhaps TRBD1 as D (6 bases). CDR1 and CDR2 from the germline V gene are SGHRS and YFSETQ. The CDR3 spans 15 residues. V lost 5 bases and J lost 1, with 15 bases in between.

V and J are TRBV4-3 and TRBJ2-2; no definite D call. The CDR3 is made up of 16 amino acids. The V end was cut by 4 bases, the J end by 6 bases, with 18 bases between. The germline V gene encodes CDR1 LGHNA and CDR2 YSLEER. The CDR3 coding sequence is TGCGCCAGCAGCCCTTATCCGGGTTCGCAGTCCGGGGAGCTGTTTTTT. It is translated as CASSPYPGSQSGELFF.

The V gene is TRBV7-2, the J gene TRBJ2-5; D is unclear. Trimming took off 0 bases at V and 3 bases at J, with 5 bases between the two ends. Germline values: CDR1 SGHTA, CDR2 FQGNSA. The CDR3 sequence is 13 residues long. The CDR3 reads CASSLAAEETQYF. CDR3 nucleotide sequence: TGTGCCAGCAGCTTAGCTGCAGAAGAGACCCAGTACTTC. Combining the CDR3 with reference TRBV7-2 and TRBJ2-5 gives the whole variable domain GAGVSQSPSNKVTEKGKDVELRCDPISGHTALYWYRQSLGQGLEFLIYFQGNSAPDKSGLPSDRFSAERTGGSVSTLTIQRTQQEDSAVYLCASSLAAEETQYFGPGTRLLVL.